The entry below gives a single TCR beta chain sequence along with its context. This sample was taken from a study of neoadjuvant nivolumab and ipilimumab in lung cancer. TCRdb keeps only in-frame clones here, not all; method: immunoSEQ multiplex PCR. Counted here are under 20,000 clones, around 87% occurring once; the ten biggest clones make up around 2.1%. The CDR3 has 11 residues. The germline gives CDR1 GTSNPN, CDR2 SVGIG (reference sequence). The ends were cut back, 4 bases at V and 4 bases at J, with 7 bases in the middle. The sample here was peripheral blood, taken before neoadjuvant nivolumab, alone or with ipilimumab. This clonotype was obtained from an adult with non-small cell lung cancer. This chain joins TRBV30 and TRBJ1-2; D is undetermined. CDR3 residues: CAWTHSYGYTF. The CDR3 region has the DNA TGTGCCTGGACACATTCCTATGGCTACACCTTC.